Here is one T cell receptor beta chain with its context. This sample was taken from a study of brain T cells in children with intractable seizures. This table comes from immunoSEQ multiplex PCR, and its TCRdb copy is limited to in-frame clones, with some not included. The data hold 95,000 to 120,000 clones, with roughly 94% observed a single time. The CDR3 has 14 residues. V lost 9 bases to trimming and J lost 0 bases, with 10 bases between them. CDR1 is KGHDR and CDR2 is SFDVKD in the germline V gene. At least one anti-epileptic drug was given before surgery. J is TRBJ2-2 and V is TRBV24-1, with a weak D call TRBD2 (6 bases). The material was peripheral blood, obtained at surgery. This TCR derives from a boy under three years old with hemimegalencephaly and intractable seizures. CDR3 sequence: CATGDWSNTGELFF. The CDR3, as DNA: TGTGCCACCGGGGACTGGTCGAACACCGGGGAGCTGTTTTTT.